The 9 T cell receptor beta chains below were found in one sample sequenced in a study of beta chain features in type 1 diabetes (dated by TCRdb to 2016 to 2018). Libraries were constructed by the immunoSEQ multiplex PCR assay. The entire amount of isolated RNA was reverse transcribed using the High Capacity cDNA Reverse Transcription Kit, so the sequenced TCRB transcripts were expressed ones. Entries here come from immuneACCESS through TCRdb and include only in-frame sequences with V and J called. Some clones fail to appear in such tables; in the studies checked, an unresolved V gene covers under half of the shortfall, and the cause of the remainder is unknown. Within this sample are about 320,000 clones, with around 13% of them counted one time only. About 6.6% of the sample is held by the ten biggest clonotypes. The sequencing input was central memory CD4+ T cells from blood. The receptors were gathered from a man aged 25-45 years in good health.

In this sample, this clone turned up many times. V gene TRBV18 combines with J gene TRBJ2-3; D tentatively fits TRBD1 or TRBD2 (5 bases each). The ends were cut back, 2 bases at V and 3 bases at J, with 12 bases in the middle. The germline V gene has CDR1 KGHSH and CDR2 LQKENI. There are 15 residues in the CDR3. This CDR3 reads CASSPMGTRTDTQYF. CDR3 nucleotide sequence: TGTGCCAGCTCACCAATGGGGACGAGAACAGATACGCAGTATTTT.

This clone was seen more than once but under ten times. Within the sample, other DNA sequences also encode this same CDR3. The V call is TRBV6-5, the J call TRBJ2-5; unclear D gene. V was trimmed by 6 bases and J by 2 bases, leaving 4 bases between them. Per germline, CDR1 MNHEY and CDR2 SVGAGI. The CDR3 totals 11 residues. CDR3 sequence (DNA): TGTGCCAGCAGCCTTCAAGAGACCCAGTACTTC. This translates into CASSLQETQYF.

V and J are TRBV6-6 and TRBJ1-2; no clear D gene. The CDR3 runs 13 residues. The germline gives CDR1 MNHNY, CDR2 SVGAGI (reference sequence). Trimming took off 5 bases at V and 0 bases at J, with 7 bases between the two ends. The CDR3 spells CASSTVTNYGYTF. The CDR3 region has the DNA TGTGCCAGCAGTACAGTGACTAACTATGGCTACACCTTC.

This sequence joins TRBV6-5 and TRBJ1-5, with D tentatively TRBD1 (5 bases). There are 14 residues in the CDR3. The V and J ends lost 5 bases and 3 bases respectively, with 11 bases between them. Germline CDR1 and CDR2: MNHEY and SVGAGI. The CDR3 DNA is TGTGCCAGCAGTGTATCACAGGCCAATCAGCCCCAGCATTTT. Protein sequence: CASSVSQANQPQHF.

The sample holds a few counts of this clone. This chain uses TRBV7-9 with TRBJ2-5; D call uncertain. Germline V gives CDR1 SEHNR, CDR2 FQNEAQ (reference sequence). The V and J ends lost 1 base and 0 bases respectively, with 6 bases between them. This CDR3 is 14 amino acids long. In DNA, the CDR3 is TGTGCCAGCAGCTTAGTGTTGAACCAAGAGACCCAGTACTTC. Amino acid sequence: CASSLVLNQETQYF.

This clone appeared a few times. V and J are TRBV6-1 and TRBJ1-1; tentative D call: TRBD1 (5 bases). Between the trimmed V and J ends, which lost 7 bases and 3 bases, there was a span of 15 bases. The CDR3 covers 14 residues. Looked up from germline, CDR1 is MNHNS and CDR2 is SASEGT. The CDR3, as DNA: TGTGCCAGCATCGAGAGTGGGGGGTACACTGAAGCTTTCTTT. This gives the protein CASIESGGYTEAFF.

The chain employs TRBV4-3 and TRBJ2-5; 14 nucleotides align to TRBD2. Germline V gene sequence: CDR1 LGHNA, CDR2 YSLEER. The CDR3 has 18 residues. The trim removed 3 bases at V and 4 bases at J, leaving 10 bases unmatched. CDR3: CASSQARGTSGSLETQYF. CDR3 in DNA: TGCGCCAGCAGCCAGGCCAGGGGGACTAGCGGGAGTTTAGAGACCCAGTACTTC.

The chain is built from TRBV6-5 and TRBJ2-1; 14 bases map to TRBD2. Germline CDR1 is MNHEY and CDR2 is SVGAGI. Unmatched junction bases numbered 0, after V lost 1 base and J lost 7 bases. The CDR3 length is 15 residues. DNA for the CDR3: TGTGCCAGCAGTTACTGGACTAGCGGGAGGAATGAGCAGTTCTTC. Translating gives CASSYWTSGRNEQFF.

V is TRBV6-5 and J is TRBJ2-7; 11 nucleotides agree with TRBD2. V trimming: 5 bases; J trimming: 7 bases; junction bases outside the gene matches: 10. The CDR3 loop spans 15 amino acids. Germline V gene data show CDR1 as MNHEY and CDR2 as SVGAGI. The CDR3 region is CASSPLAGGLLEQYF. CDR3 bases: TGTGCCAGCAGTCCGCTAGCGGGGGGCCTACTGGAGCAGTACTTC.